This T cell receptor beta chain was profiled in a study of OX40 agonist ivuxolimab in advanced cancers. Study background: Patients' therapy was ivuxolimab, an antibody that acts as an agonist of OX40 (CD134).

V was clipped by 8 bases and J by 15 bases, with 14 bases between them. Germline V gives CDR1 LNHNV, CDR2 YYDKDF (reference sequence). The CDR3 has 10 residues. Data came from immunoSEQ multiplex PCR; TCRdb stores just in-frame clones and leaves some out. The sample holds about 21,000 clones, 70% to 80% seen once. Systemic immunosuppression or a history of autoimmune disease excluded patients. The sequence came from an adult with an advanced solid tumor such as melanoma, head and neck, liver or kidney cancer. The rearrangement joins TRBV15 to TRBJ1-5; D is undetermined. The sample in question was CD4+ or CD8+ T cells sorted from blood, obtained in a trial of the OX40 agonist ivuxolimab. CDR3 coding DNA: TGTGCCACCCATAAAGCCCCGTTGCATTTT. It is translated as CATHKAPLHF.